Below, 6 T cell receptor beta chains from the same sample are listed, as sequenced in a study of T cell responses to AZD1222 COVID-19 vaccine. Some clones are missing from TCRdb's copy, which holds only in-frame ones; the method was immunoSEQ multiplex PCR. This table holds approximately 100,000 clones, approximately 87% found once. The sample in question was peripheral blood, obtained 28 days after the second AZD1222 dose. The receptors here all came from an adult who received the AZD1222 COVID-19 vaccine.

CDR3 coding DNA: TGTGCCAGCAGCTTGTATCCTTTTGGCACCTTC. Encoded protein: CASSLYPFGTF. The J gene is TRBJ1-2, the V gene TRBV7-9; D is ambiguous. Trimming stripped 3 bases from V and 13 bases from J, with 12 bases between. Germline V lookup: CDR1 SEHNR, CDR2 FQNEAQ (reference sequence). The CDR3 covers 11 residues. Using reference TRBV7-9 and TRBJ1-2 for the parts outside the CDR3, the full variable domain is DTGVSQNPRHKITKRGQNVTFRCDPISEHNRLYWYRQTLGQGPEFLTYFQNEAQLEKSRLLSDRFSAERPKGSFSTLEIQRTEQGDSAMYLCASSLYPFGTFGSGTRLTVV.

The chain has TRBV28 and TRBJ1-2; D is perhaps TRBD1 (5 bases). Trimming cost V 6 bases and J 5 bases, with 19 bases left between them. CDR1 is MDHEN and CDR2 is SYDVKM in the germline V gene. This CDR3 has 15 amino acids. For the CDR3, the DNA is TGTGCCAGCAGCCCCCCGGGGGTCCGGCGGTATGGCTACACCTTC. This codes for CASSPPGVRRYGYTF.

The chain uses TRBV5-1 and TRBJ2-1; 11 nucleotides match TRBD2. In germline, CDR1 is SGHRS, CDR2 YFSETQ. The V and J ends lost 4 bases and 2 bases, in that order; junction bases with no gene match: 8. CDR3 size: 17 residues. The CDR3 coding sequence is TGCGCCAGCAGCCCAACTAGCGGGAGCTTCCCCTACAATGAGCAGTTCTTC. It encodes CASSPTSGSFPYNEQFF.

This clone was seen only once. The gene calls are TRBV30 and TRBJ1-6; 9 bases align to TRBD1. This CDR3 contains 13 residues. In germline, CDR1 is GTSNPN, CDR2 SVGIG (reference sequence). V dropped 5 bases and J dropped 9; count of bases not matched to a gene: 5. CDR3 coding DNA: TGTGCCTGGGCCGGGACAGGGAGTTCACCCCTCCACTTT. It is translated as CAWAGTGSSPLHF.

V gene TRBV4-3 combines with J gene TRBJ2-2; D unresolved. The CDR3 is 16 amino acids. Germline-derived CDR1 and CDR2 are LGHNA and YSLEER. Trimming cost V 0 bases and J 0 bases, with 8 bases left between them. Here the CDR3 DNA reads TGCGCCAGCAGCCAAGATCCCGGCGCGAACACCGGGGAGCTGTTTTTT. It is translated as CASSQDPGANTGELFF.

CDR3 coding DNA: TGTGCCAGCAGTTACTCGGGCCAGGACCATCAGCCCCAGCATTTT. It translates to CASSYSGQDHQPQHF. The J gene is TRBJ1-5, the V gene TRBV6-2 or TRBV6-3; D uncertain. Per germline, CDR1 MNHEY and CDR2 SVGEGT. V was clipped by 0 bases and J by 5 bases, with 11 bases between them. The CDR3 covers 15 residues.